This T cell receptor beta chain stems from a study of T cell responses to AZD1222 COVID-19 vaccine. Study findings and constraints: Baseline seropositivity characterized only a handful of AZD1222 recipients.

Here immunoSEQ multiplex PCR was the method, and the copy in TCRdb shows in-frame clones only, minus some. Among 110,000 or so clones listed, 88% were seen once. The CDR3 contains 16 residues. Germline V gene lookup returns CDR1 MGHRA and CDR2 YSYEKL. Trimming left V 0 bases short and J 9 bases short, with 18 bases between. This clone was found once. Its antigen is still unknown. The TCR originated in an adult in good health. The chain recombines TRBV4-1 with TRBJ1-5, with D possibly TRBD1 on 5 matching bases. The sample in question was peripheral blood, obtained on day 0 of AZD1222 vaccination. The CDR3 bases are TGCGCCAGCAGCCAAGACCTCTCCGGGGGTTGGGGGCCCCAGCATTTT. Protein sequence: CASSQDLSGGWGPQHF.